This T cell receptor (beta chain) was documented in a study of blood T cell repertoires in COVID-19. Turning to the study itself: From the United States, Italy and Spain came samples of acute and convalescent COVID-19. The analysed material was cDNA or gDNA that came from T cells, B-cell-depleted T cells, or PBMCs.

Trimming stripped 3 bases from V and 6 bases from J, with 12 bases between. Germline V CDR1 and CDR2: SNHLY, FYNNEI. The CDR3 is made up of 14 amino acids. Sequencing used immunoSEQ multiplex PCR; TCRdb keeps in-frame clones, though not all of them. The sample lists 350,000 or so clones; 80% to 90% were seen once. The J gene is TRBJ2-1, the V gene TRBV2, with a tentative D call TRBD2 (6 bases). The sequence was obtained from a man under 40 with active or convalescent COVID-19. Sequencing was done on a sample of peripheral blood. As DNA, the CDR3 is TGTGCCAGCAGTGAGTTGCGGGGACCCAATGAGCAGTTCTTC. It encodes CASSELRGPNEQFF. Together with reference TRBV2 and TRBJ2-1, the CDR3 gives the full variable domain: EPEVTQTPSHQVTQMGQEVILRCVPISNHLYFYWYRQILGQKVEFLVSFYNNEISEKSEIFDDQFSVERPDGSNFTLKIRSTKLEDSAMYFCASSELRGPNEQFFGPGTRLTVL.